The rows below give T cell receptor beta chains drawn from one sample of a study of technical replicates of blood from a handful of donors. Assay used: immunoSEQ multiplex PCR; TCRdb lists only in-frame clones, some missing. The table has about 81,000 clones, around 96% seen once; the top ten hold 0.2%. The sample comprised T cells isolated from PBMCs. These TCRs come from a human donor in good health. The CDR3 runs from the conserved cysteine through the conserved F or W. Each record gives: clone size, J gene, D gene, V gene, CDR3 DNA, CDR3 protein. A D gene is named only where the DNA matches it firmly. Only part of the rows carry a size: once, few, many, or a class if the clone is expanded.

abundance: NA
j_gene: TRBJ1-4
d_gene: NA
v_gene: TRBV28
CDR3nt: TGTGCCAGCAGGTTCTTTGAAAAACTGTTTTTT
CDR3aa: CASRFFEKLFF

abundance: NA
j_gene: TRBJ2-6
d_gene: NA
v_gene: TRBV27
CDR3nt: TGTGCCAGCAGCCCAACGGGCTCTGGGGCCAACGTCCTGACTTTC
CDR3aa: CASSPTGSGANVLTF

abundance: NA
j_gene: TRBJ2-6
d_gene: NA
v_gene: TRBV19
CDR3nt: TGTGCCAGTAGTATAGATCTATACTTCGCACCGAAACGGGGGGCCAACGTCCTGACTTTC
CDR3aa: CASSIDLYFAPKRGANVLTF

abundance: NA
j_gene: TRBJ1-3
d_gene: TRBD1
v_gene: TRBV10-3
CDR3nt: TGTGCCATTCAGGGGGCGGCTGGAAACACCATATATTTT
CDR3aa: CAIQGAAGNTIYF

abundance: NA
j_gene: TRBJ2-1
d_gene: NA
v_gene: TRBV27
CDR3nt: TGTGCCAGCAGTTTTTCGCGGAGCTCCTACAATGAGCAGTTCTTC
CDR3aa: CASSFSRSSYNEQFF

abundance: once
j_gene: TRBJ1-1
d_gene: NA
v_gene: TRBV6-5
CDR3nt: TGTGCCAGCAAAACAGGAGTGAACACTGAAGCTTTCTTT
CDR3aa: CASKTGVNTEAFF

abundance: once
j_gene: TRBJ1-1
d_gene: NA
v_gene: TRBV30
CDR3nt: TGTGCCTGGCGGAAAGACAGTGAGAACACTGAAGCTTTCTTT
CDR3aa: CAWRKDSENTEAFF

abundance: few
j_gene: TRBJ1-1
d_gene: TRBD1
v_gene: TRBV30
CDR3nt: TGTGCCTGGAGTTACAGGGGGGGCACTGAAGCTTTCTTT
CDR3aa: CAWSYRGGTEAFF

abundance: NA
j_gene: TRBJ1-2
d_gene: NA
v_gene: TRBV7-9
CDR3nt: TGTGCCAGCAGCTCGACGGTGGGGGGGAACTATGGCTACACCTTC
CDR3aa: CASSSTVGGNYGYTF

abundance: NA
j_gene: TRBJ2-6
d_gene: NA
v_gene: TRBV6-5
CDR3nt: TGTGCCAGCACAGCAGCGGGCAACGTCCTGACTTTC
CDR3aa: CASTAAGNVLTF

abundance: NA
j_gene: TRBJ2-5
d_gene: TRBD2
v_gene: TRBV5-4
CDR3nt: TGTGCCAGCAGCTGGCGTCGGGTGCTAGCGGGGGGGCCAGGAGAGACCCAGTACTTC
CDR3aa: CASSWRRVLAGGPGETQYF

abundance: NA
j_gene: TRBJ2-3
d_gene: TRBD1
v_gene: TRBV4-2
CDR3nt: TGTGCCAGCAGCCAAGGCGCAGGGGGTTTAGGCTCAGATACGCAGTATTTT
CDR3aa: CASSQGAGGLGSDTQYF